Listed here is a single T cell receptor (beta chain). No antigen is known for it. The sample holds no much larger clone one base away, and base qualities are not on file. This sample is drawn from a study of blood T cell repertoires in COVID-19 (TCRdb year 2020). About the full investigation: Collaborator samples came from the United States, Italy and Spain and covered acute and convalescent phases of COVID-19. The repertoires were released in a freely available public database intended as a resource for research on the immune response to SARS-CoV-2. Where available, HLA class I and class II types were taken from metadata supplied by the sample provider and were not determined by assay-based typing. Samples were obtained from the ongoing ImmuneRACE study (first 160 participants) and from 1,200 or so subjects provided by 6 global collaborators. The material from the prospective study consisted of cDNA or gDNA derived from T cells, B-cell-depleted T cells, or PBMCs. Deeply sampled blood TCRbeta repertoires from subjects exposed to, actively infected with, or recovered from COVID-19 were included in the dataset. A de-identified subject ID, COVID-19 status, age in years and sex were almost always included in the sample metadata.

In the prospective study, participants were about 18 to 90 years old, resided in 24 geographic areas of the United States, and were enrolled through a virtual design. To assign participants to cohorts, the prospective study relied on clinical history that participants themselves reported in a screening survey and a study questionnaire. Recovered participants in ImmuneRACE Cohort 3 were defined by two consecutive negative NP/OP PCR tests, clearance by a healthcare professional, or resolution of symptoms. Mobile phlebotomists in the prospective study collected whole blood, serum and a nasopharyngeal or oropharyngeal swab from every participant. Additional blood draws and questionnaires over an approximately 2-month period could optionally be provided by prospective study participants. Before DNA extraction, prospective study blood samples were shipped either frozen or at room temperature. The immunoSEQ Assay, a bias-controlled multiplex PCR, was used to amplify TCRbeta CDR3 regions from genomic DNA. The published analysis was carried out like this. Nucleated cell counts per sample were estimated from amplification of reference gene primers within the assay. To quantify the absolute abundance of each unique TCRbeta CDR3 rearrangement, sequence reads were collapsed and filtered. For each sample, productive Simpson clonality was calculated by taking the square root of Simpson's diversity index across productive rearrangements. Not all clones reach the TCRdb copy of this immuneACCESS table, which keeps in-frame sequences only. Checked studies attribute under half of the gap to unresolved V genes and leave the rest unexplained. V, J and clone size are taken as reported in that table, and D and trimming were inferred from the DNA itself. The sample records some 510,000 clones, more than 75% of which are singletons. The ten most abundant clones make up approximately 1.8% of the sample.

What the work shows at the level of the full study, not this receptor alone: How much clinical and demographic metadata was included differed by source and by participant, and the metadata was provided uncurated.

Including the terminal cysteine and phenylalanine, the CDR3 comprises 13 residues. CDR3 DNA only is kept here, 39 bases in frame from base 1. V and J lose 6 bases and 3 bases, and a span of 11 bases separates them. CDR1 and CDR2, per the germline V gene, are MRHNA and SNTAGT. The V and J segments used are TRBV6-4 and TRBJ1-1; TRBD1 is perhaps the D gene, given 6 matching bases. Material: PBMCs or T cells enriched from blood (not recorded which). This sequence originates from a woman aged 40 to 50 who had recovered from COVID-19. Read as DNA, the sequence is TGTGCCAGCAGCTACAGGGTTGACACTGAAGCTTTCTTT. This codes for CASSYRVDTEAFF.